This T cell receptor (beta chain) was retrieved from a study of T cells in Graves' hyperthyroidism and ophthalmopathy. Remarks on this clonotype: Its cognate antigen is unknown.

Whole-study results and caveats: Ophthalmopathy prediction by the model preceded onset by a median about 6 months. Blood also contained most expanded thyroid clonotypes above 0.001.

It was RNA transcripts that yielded the amplified TCR beta CDR3 regions. The TCR CDR3 first-round RT-PCR relied on the HTBI primer set. MiXCR, applied by TCRdb to the multiplex PCR reads, yields one record per CDR3 protein. The sample includes about 380,000 distinct CDR3 sequences, 18% of them seen just once. V lost 2 bases, J lost 0 bases, and 18 bases lay in between. The CDR3 extends over 18 amino acids. Germline CDR1 reads SGHAT; CDR2 reads FQNNGV. Input material: blood. This sequence originates from a man younger than 30 with Graves' ophthalmopathy. The chain links TRBV11-2 to TRBJ2-3, with D perhaps assigned TRBD1 or TRBD2 (5 bases each). As DNA, the CDR3 is TGTGCCAGCAGCTTATGGCAGGGAGTCGGTCCTAGCACAGATACGCAGTATTTT. This encodes CASSLWQGVGPSTDTQYF.